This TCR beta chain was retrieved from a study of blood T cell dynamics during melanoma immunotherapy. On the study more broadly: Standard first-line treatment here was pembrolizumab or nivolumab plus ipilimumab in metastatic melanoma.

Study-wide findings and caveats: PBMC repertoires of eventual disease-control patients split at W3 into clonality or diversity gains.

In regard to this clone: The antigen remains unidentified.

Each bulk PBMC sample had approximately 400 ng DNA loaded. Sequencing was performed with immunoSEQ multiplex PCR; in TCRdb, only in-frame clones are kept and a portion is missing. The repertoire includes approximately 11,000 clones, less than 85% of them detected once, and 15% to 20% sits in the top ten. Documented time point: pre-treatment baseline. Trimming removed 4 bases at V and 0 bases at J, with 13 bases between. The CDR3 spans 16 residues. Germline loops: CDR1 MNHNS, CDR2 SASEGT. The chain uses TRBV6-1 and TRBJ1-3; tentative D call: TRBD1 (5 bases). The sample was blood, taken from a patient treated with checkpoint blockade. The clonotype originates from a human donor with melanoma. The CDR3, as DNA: TGTGCCAGCAGTGGATCTTGGGGGAGCTCTGGAAACACCATATATTTT. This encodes CASSGSWGSSGNTIYF.